This T cell receptor beta chain is drawn from a study of blood T cell repertoires in COVID-19. Study summary: Researchers got acute and convalescent COVID-19 samples from the United States, Italy and Spain. From T cells, B-cell-depleted T cells, or PBMCs came the material, which was cDNA or gDNA.

Original handling: Reference gene primer amplification gave nucleated cell count estimates. Profiling relied on immunoSEQ multiplex PCR, and the TCRdb table lists in-frame clones only, not all of them. That table gives V, J and clone size, and the DNA gave D and trimming. The repertoire holds 300,000 to 400,000 clones, with roughly 90% as singletons. The junction had 4 bases not matched to a gene; V was cut back by 6 bases and J by 1 base. CDR1 is LNHDA and CDR2 is SQIVND in the germline V gene (reference sequence). The CDR3 extends over 14 amino acids. This sequence joins TRBV19 and TRBJ2-7, with TRBD1 matching 9 bases. Specimen: peripheral blood. This sequence was found in a woman in her sixties or seventies with COVID-19, enrolled during active disease. This chain's CDR3 is CASRGQGTSYEQYF. DNA of the CDR3: TGTGCCAGTAGGGGACAGGGAACGTCCTACGAGCAGTACTTC.